This entry concerns a single TCR beta chain. This PCR relied on a set of 60 Vbeta primers and 13 Jbeta primers. The repertoire was sequenced with immunoSEQ multiplex PCR; TCRdb's copy has only in-frame clones and lacks some. The data hold tens of thousands of clones, with approximately 71% observed a single time. Germline CDR1 and CDR2: SNHLY and FYNNEI. Trimming stripped 1 base from V and 5 bases from J, with 9 bases between. The CDR3 is made up of 14 amino acids. The data originate from a study of cytomegalovirus exposure and HLA in healthy donors. V is TRBV2 and J is TRBJ1-5, with D hard to call. Sequencing was performed on PBMCs. The clonotype was recovered from a man over 45 in good health and CMV-seropositive. The CDR3 protein is CASSEVGGDQPQHF. The CDR3 region has the DNA TGTGCCAGCAGTGAAGTAGGAGGTGATCAGCCCCAGCATTTT.